The present entry profiles one T cell receptor (beta chain) with its context. Per the germline V gene, CDR1 is MNHEY and CDR2 is SVGAGI. Trimming stripped 5 bases from V and 7 bases from J, with 8 bases between. This CDR3 contains 12 residues. These data come from a study of blood T cell repertoires in COVID-19. As for the study in general: Both acute and convalescent COVID-19 samples were obtained from the United States, Italy and Spain.

Per the original data handling: For nucleated cells, counts were estimated from reference gene primer amplification. Clones were sequenced by immunoSEQ multiplex PCR, and TCRdb holds only the in-frame ones, with some missing. V and J calls plus clone size are reproduced from that table; the DNA served to infer D and trimming. This sample has 110,000 to 150,000 clones, with 88% found just once. This clonotype was sampled from a man between 65 and 79 years old with acute or convalescent COVID-19. V usage is TRBV6-5 and J usage is TRBJ2-2; a possible D gene is TRBD2 (5 bases). Source material: peripheral blood. CDR3: CASSPSFGELFF. The CDR3 DNA reads as TGTGCCAGCAGTCCTAGCTTCGGGGAGCTGTTTTTT.